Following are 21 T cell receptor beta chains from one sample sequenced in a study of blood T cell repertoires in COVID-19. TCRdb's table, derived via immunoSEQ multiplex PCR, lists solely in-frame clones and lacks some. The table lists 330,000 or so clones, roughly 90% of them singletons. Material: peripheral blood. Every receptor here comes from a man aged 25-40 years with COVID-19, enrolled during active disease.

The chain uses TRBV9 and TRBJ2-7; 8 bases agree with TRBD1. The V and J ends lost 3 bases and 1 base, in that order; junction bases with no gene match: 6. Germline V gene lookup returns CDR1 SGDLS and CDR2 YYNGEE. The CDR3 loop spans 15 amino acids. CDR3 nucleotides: TGTGCCAGCAGCGCTGGGACAGGCCTGTCCTACGAGCAGTACTTC. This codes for CASSAGTGLSYEQYF. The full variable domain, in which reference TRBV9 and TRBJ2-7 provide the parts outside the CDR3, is DSGVTQTPKHLITATGQRVTLRCSPRSGDLSVYWYQQSLDQGLQFLIQYYNGEERAKGNILERFSAQQFPDLHSELNLSSLELGDSALYFCASSAGTGLSYEQYFGPGTRLTVT.

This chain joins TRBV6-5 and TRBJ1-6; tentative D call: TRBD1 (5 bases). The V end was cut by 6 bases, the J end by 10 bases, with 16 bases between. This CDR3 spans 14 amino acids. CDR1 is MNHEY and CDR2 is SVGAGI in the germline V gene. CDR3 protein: CASSSRRRDSPLHF. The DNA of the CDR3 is TGTGCCAGCAGCTCCCGGCGGAGGGACTCACCCCTCCACTTT.

Written as DNA, the CDR3 is TGTGCCAGCAGTACCCCGGGACAGGGGGCTGGTGAAAAACTGTTTTTT. Protein product: CASSTPGQGAGEKLFF. The chain recombines TRBV6-6 with TRBJ1-4, with 12 bases lining up with TRBD1. V was clipped by 5 bases and J by 7 bases; unmatched bases: 8. Germline CDR1 MNHNY, CDR2 SVGAGI (reference sequence). The CDR3 extends over 16 amino acids.

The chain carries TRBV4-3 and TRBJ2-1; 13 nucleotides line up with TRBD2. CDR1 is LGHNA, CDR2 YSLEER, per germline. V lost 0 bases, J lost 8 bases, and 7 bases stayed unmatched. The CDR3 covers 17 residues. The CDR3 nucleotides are TGCGCCAGCAGCCAAGATTGGGGGACTAGCGGGGTCGATGAGCAGTTCTTC. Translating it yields CASSQDWGTSGVDEQFF.

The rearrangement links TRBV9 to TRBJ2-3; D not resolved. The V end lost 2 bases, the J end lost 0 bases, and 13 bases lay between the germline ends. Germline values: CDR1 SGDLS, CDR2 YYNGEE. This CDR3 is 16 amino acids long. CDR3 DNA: TGTGCCAGCAGCGTTAGTGCAAGCCTGAGCACAGATACGCAGTATTTT. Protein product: CASSVSASLSTDTQYF.

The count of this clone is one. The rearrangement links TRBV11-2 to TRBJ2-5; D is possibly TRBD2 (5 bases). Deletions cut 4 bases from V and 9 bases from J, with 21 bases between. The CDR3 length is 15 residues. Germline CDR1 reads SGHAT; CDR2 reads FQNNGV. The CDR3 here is CASSSQGRSGSAQYF. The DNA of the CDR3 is TGTGCCAGCAGCTCACAAGGACGGTCGGGATCGGCCCAGTACTTC. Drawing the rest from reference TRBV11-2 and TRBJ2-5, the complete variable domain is EAGVAQSPRYKIIEKRQSVAFWCNPISGHATLYWYQQILGQGPKLLIQFQNNGVVDDSQLPKDRFSAERLKGVDSTLKIQPAKLEDSAVYLCASSSQGRSGSAQYFGPGTRLLVL.

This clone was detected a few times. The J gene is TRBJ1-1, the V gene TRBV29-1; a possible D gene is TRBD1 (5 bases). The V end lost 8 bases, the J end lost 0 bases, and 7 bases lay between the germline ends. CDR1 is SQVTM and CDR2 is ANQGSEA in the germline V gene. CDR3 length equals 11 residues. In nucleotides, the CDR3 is TGCAGCTCCAGGGTGAACACTGAAGCTTTCTTT. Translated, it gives CSSRVNTEAFF.

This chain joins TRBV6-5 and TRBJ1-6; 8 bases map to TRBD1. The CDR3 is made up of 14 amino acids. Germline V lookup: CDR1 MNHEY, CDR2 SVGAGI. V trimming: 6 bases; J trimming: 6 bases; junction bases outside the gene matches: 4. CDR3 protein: CASRGDRSNSPLHF. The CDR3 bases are TGTGCCAGCAGAGGGGACAGGTCTAATTCACCCCTCCACTTT.

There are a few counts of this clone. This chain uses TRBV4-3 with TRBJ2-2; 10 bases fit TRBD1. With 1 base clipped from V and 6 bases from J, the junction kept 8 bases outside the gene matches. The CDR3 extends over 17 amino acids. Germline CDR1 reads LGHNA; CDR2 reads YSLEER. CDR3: CASSQAPGTGVAGELFF. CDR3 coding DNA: TGCGCCAGCAGCCAAGCCCCCGGGACAGGGGTTGCCGGGGAGCTGTTTTTT.

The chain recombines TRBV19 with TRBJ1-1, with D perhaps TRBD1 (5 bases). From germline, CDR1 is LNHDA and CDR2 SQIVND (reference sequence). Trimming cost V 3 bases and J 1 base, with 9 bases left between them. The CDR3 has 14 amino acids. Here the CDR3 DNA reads TGTGCCAGTAGTATTCTTCAGGGGAACACTGAAGCTTTCTTT. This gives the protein CASSILQGNTEAFF.

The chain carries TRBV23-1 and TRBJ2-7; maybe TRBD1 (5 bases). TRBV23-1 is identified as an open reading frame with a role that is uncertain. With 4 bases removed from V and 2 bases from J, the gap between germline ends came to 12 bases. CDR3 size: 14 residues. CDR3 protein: CASSLPQGAYEQYF. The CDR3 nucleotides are TGCGCCAGCAGTCTCCCGCAGGGCGCCTACGAGCAGTACTTC.

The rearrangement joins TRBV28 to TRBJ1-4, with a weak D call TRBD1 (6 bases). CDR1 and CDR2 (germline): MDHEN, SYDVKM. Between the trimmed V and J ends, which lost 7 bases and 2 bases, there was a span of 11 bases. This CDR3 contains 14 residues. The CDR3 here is CASNSQGTNEKLFF. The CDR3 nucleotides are TGTGCCAGCAACTCACAGGGCACTAATGAAAAACTGTTTTTT.

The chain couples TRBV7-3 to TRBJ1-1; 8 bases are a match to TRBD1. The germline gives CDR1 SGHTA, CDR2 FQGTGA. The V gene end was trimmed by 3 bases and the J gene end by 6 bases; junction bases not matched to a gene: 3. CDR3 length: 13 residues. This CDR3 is CASSLDRDSEAFF. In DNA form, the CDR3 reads TGTGCCAGCAGCTTGGACAGGGACTCTGAAGCTTTCTTT. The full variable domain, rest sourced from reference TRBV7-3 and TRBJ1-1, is GAGVSQTPSNKVTEKGKYVELRCDPISGHTALYWYRQSLGQGPEFLIYFQGTGAADDSGLPNDRFFAVRPEGSVSTLKIQRTERGDSAVYLCASSLDRDSEAFFGQGTRLTVV.

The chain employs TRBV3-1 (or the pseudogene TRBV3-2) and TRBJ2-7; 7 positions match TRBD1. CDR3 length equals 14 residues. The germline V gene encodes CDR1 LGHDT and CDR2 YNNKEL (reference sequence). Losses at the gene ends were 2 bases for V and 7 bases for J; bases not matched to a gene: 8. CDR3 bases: TGTGCCAGCAGCCAACCTTTGAGGGGGCGTGAGCAGTACTTC. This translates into CASSQPLRGREQYF.

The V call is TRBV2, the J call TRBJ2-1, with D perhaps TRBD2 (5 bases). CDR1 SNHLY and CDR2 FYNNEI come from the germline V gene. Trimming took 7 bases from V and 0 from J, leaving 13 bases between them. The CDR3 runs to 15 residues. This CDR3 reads CASKLAGGSYNEQFF. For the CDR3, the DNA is TGTGCCAGCAAATTGGCGGGTGGCTCCTACAATGAGCAGTTCTTC.

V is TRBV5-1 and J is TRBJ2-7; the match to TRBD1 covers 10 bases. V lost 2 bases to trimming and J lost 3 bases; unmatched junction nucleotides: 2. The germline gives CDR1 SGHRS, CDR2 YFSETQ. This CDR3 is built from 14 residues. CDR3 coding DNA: TGCGCCAGCAGCTTTGGGACAGGGGACTACGAGCAGTACTTC. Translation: CASSFGTGDYEQYF.

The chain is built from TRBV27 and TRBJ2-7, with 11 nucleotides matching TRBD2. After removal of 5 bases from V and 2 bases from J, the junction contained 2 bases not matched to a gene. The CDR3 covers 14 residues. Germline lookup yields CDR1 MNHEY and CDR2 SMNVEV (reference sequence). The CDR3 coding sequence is TGTGCCAGCAGTCTTAGCGGGAGGGCCTACGAGCAGTACTTC. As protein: CASSLSGRAYEQYF.

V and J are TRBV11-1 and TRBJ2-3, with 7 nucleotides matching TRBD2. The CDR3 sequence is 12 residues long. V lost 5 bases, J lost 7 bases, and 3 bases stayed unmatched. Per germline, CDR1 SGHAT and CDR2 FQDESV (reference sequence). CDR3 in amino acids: CASSRGTNTQYF. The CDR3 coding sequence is TGTGCCAGCAGCCGAGGGACTAATACGCAGTATTTT.

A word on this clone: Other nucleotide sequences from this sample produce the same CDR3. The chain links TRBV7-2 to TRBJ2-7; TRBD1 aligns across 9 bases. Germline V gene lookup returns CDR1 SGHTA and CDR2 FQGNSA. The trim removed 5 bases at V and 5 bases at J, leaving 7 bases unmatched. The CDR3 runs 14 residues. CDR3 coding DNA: TGTGCCAGCAGCGCCACAGGGGGCCTCGACGAGCAGTACTTC. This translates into CASSATGGLDEQYF. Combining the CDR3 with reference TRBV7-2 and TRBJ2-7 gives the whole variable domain GAGVSQSPSNKVTEKGKDVELRCDPISGHTALYWYRQSLGQGLEFLIYFQGNSAPDKSGLPSDRFSAERTGGSVSTLTIQRTQQEDSAVYLCASSATGGLDEQYFGPGTRLTVT.

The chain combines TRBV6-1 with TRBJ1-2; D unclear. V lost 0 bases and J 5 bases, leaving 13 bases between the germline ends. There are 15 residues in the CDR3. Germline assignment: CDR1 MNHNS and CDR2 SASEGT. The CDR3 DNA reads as TGTGCCAGCAGTGAAGCTTTACGTAGAGGATATGGCTACACCTTC. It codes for CASSEALRRGYGYTF.

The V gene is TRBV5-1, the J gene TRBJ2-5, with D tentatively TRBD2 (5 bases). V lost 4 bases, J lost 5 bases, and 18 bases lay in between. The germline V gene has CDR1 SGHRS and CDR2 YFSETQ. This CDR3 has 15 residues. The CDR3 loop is CASSPTGSSRETQYF. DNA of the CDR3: TGCGCCAGCAGCCCTACGGGGAGTTCGAGGGAGACCCAGTACTTC.